The text below deals with one TCR beta chain. Its target is unknown. Sequencing was performed with immunoSEQ multiplex PCR; in TCRdb, only in-frame clones are kept and a portion is missing. The sample consists of around 100,000 clones, 65% to 85% of them appearing once. This sample is part of a study of T cell responses to AZD1222 COVID-19 vaccine. Study context: Second-dose recipients at about 4 or about 12 weeks were treated as one pooled group. Findings of the study overall: Repertoire collection took place solely once the T cell response had peaked. Close to half of all spike-specific TCRs reportedly target regions of the variants that are unmutated.

Germline V gives CDR1 MNHNY, CDR2 SVGAGI (reference sequence). The V end was cut by 4 bases, the J end by 0 bases, with 3 bases between. The CDR3 covers 12 residues. The sequencing here drew on peripheral blood, taken on day 0 of AZD1222 vaccination. The clonotype comes from an adult in good health. This chain connects TRBV6-6 to TRBJ1-1; D gene unclear. The CDR3 here is CASSLMNTEAFF. DNA for the CDR3: TGTGCCAGCAGTTTAATGAACACTGAAGCTTTCTTT.